A single T cell receptor (beta chain) is shown here with its context. This sample stems from a study of blood T cell repertoires in COVID-19. Study in general: The samples span acute and convalescent COVID-19 from the United States, Italy and Spain. The cDNA or gDNA used as material had been derived from T cells, B-cell-depleted T cells, or PBMCs.

Adults between roughly 18 and 89 years of age took part from some 25 US areas. Between the trimmed V and J ends, which lost 3 bases and 5 bases, there was a span of 19 bases. Germline V gives CDR1 LNHDA, CDR2 SQIVND (reference sequence). The CDR3 is 16 amino acids. Some clones are missing from TCRdb's copy, which holds only in-frame ones; the method was immunoSEQ multiplex PCR. The table shows almost 85,000 clones, with roughly 90% occurring only once. The sample taken for sequencing was PBMCs or T cells enriched from blood (not recorded which). The clonotype comes from a woman aged 45-59 years with acute COVID-19. The chain couples TRBV19 to TRBJ1-2, with TRBD1 as a possible D gene (6 bases). Here the CDR3 reads CASSIPDDRRSYGYTF. In DNA, the CDR3 is TGTGCCAGTAGTATCCCCGACGACAGGAGATCGTATGGCTACACCTTC.